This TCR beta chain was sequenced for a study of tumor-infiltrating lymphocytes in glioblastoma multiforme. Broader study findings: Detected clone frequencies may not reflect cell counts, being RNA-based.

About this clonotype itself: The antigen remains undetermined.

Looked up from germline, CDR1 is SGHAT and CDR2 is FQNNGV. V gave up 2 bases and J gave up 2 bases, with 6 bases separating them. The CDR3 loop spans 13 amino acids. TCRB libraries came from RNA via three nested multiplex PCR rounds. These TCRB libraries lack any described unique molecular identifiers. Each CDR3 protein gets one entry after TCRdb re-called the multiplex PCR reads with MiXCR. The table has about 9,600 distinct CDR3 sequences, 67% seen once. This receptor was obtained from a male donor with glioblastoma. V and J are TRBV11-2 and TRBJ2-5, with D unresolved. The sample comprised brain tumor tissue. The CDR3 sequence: CASSLTTQETQYF. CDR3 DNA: TGTGCCAGCAGCTTAACCACACAAGAGACCCAGTACTTC. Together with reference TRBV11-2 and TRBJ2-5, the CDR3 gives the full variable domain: EAGVAQSPRYKIIEKRQSVAFWCNPISGHATLYWYQQILGQGPKLLIQFQNNGVVDDSQLPKDRFSAERLKGVDSTLKIQPAKLEDSAVYLCASSLTTQETQYFGPGTRLLVL.